The next 23 T cell receptor beta chains were all read from a single sample in a study of CD8+CD57+ T cells in acquired aplastic anemia. Sequenced patients had shown CD8+CD57+ cell expansion by flow cytometry. The study profiled TCR beta VDJ and CDR3 using genomic DNA as template. TCRdb re-derived calls from the reads in MiXCR, one entry per CDR3 protein. Here the sample spans about 180,000 distinct CDR3 sequences, around 48% being singletons. The sequencing input was sorted CD4+, CD8+, or CD8+CD57+ T cells (not recorded which) from PBMCs. Receptors originate from a human donor with aplastic anemia.

V usage is TRBV19 and J usage is TRBJ2-7; the match to TRBD2 covers 10 bases. This CDR3 contains 16 residues. Germline V gene sequence: CDR1 LNHDA, CDR2 SQIVND (reference sequence). Trimming took 3 bases from V and 5 from J; bases not matched to a gene: 10. The CDR3 protein is CASSIVLAGGQDEQYF. The DNA for the CDR3 is TGTGCCAGTAGTATCGTGTTAGCGGGAGGTCAGGACGAGCAGTACTTC.

This sequence joins TRBV15 and TRBJ2-7; 9 positions agree with TRBD1. J was trimmed by 3 bases and V by 1 base; bases with no gene match: 1. Germline V gives CDR1 LNHNV, CDR2 YYDKDF (reference sequence). The CDR3 contains 14 residues. The CDR3 region has the DNA TGTGCCACCAGCAGAGGGGGACAGGGCTACGAGCAGTACTTC. As protein: CATSRGGQGYEQYF.

The V and J genes are TRBV2 and TRBJ1-2, with D possibly being TRBD1 (5 bases). V lost 7 bases and J 8 bases, leaving 11 bases between the germline ends. Germline V gene data show CDR1 as SNHLY and CDR2 as FYNNEI. This CDR3 is 11 amino acids long. DNA for the CDR3: TGTGCCAGCACGGGGCTTCGAGGCTACACCTTC. The encoded protein is CASTGLRGYTF.

This clonotype was counted at least ten times. The chain recombines TRBV9 with TRBJ1-2; D is unresolved. Germline assignment: CDR1 SGDLS and CDR2 YYNGEE. The CDR3 length is 13 residues. With 3 bases removed from V and 0 bases from J, the gap between germline ends came to 6 bases. The CDR3 spells CASSADPNYGYTF. The CDR3 coding sequence is TGTGCCAGCAGCGCCGACCCTAACTATGGCTACACCTTC.

On this clonotype itself: The junction differs from germline at one of its ends, possibly a read error. This chain joins TRBV19 and TRBJ1-4; 7 bases match TRBD1. The germline V gene has CDR1 LNHDA and CDR2 SQIVND (reference sequence). This CDR3 contains 17 residues. The CDR3 loop is CTSSSSDRSATNEKLFF. CDR3 in DNA: TGTACCAGTAGTTCATCGGACAGGTCTGCGACTAATGAAAAACTGTTTTTT.

This clonotype was seen a handful of times. The J gene is TRBJ2-7, the V gene TRBV19; 11 bases agree with TRBD1. The CDR3 runs 15 residues. The germline V gene encodes CDR1 LNHDA and CDR2 SQIVND (reference sequence). V lost 6 bases and J lost 3; bases outside the gene matches: 7. DNA of the CDR3: TGTGCCAGTAGCCCTCAGGGACAGGGGGACTACGAGCAGTACTTC. Translating it yields CASSPQGQGDYEQYF.

This clonotype was counted at least ten times. V gene TRBV7-6 combines with J gene TRBJ1-1; TRBD1 matches 10 bases. Germline assignment: CDR1 SGHVS and CDR2 FNYEAQ. With 5 bases clipped from V and 8 bases from J, the junction kept 20 bases outside the gene matches. This CDR3 comprises 18 residues. CDR3 in DNA: TGTGCCAGCAGCCCAATAACAACGACAGGGGGCGAAGAAGAGGAAGCTTTCTTT. Translated: CASSPITTTGGEEEEAFF.

This clonotype was seen a few times. The chain carries TRBV10-3 and TRBJ2-1, with TRBD1 as a possible D gene (6 bases). Germline V gene lookup returns CDR1 ENHRY and CDR2 SYGVKD. CDR3 size: 15 residues. The V end was cut by 2 bases, the J end by 9 bases, with 17 bases between. CDR3 in DNA: TGTGCCATCAGTGAGATTCAGGGGACGGACATTGAGCAGTTCTTC. As protein: CAISEIQGTDIEQFF.

This clonotype was seen at least ten times. The chain uses TRBV5-8 and TRBJ2-5, with no clear D. Trimming took 0 bases from V and 1 from J, leaving 13 bases between them. This CDR3 has 16 amino acids. CDR1 SGHTS and CDR2 YDEGEE come from the germline V gene. The CDR3 nucleotides are TGTGCCAGCAGCTTGGGCCCGGCTGGGCTCCAAGAGACCCAGTACTTC. Its translation is CASSLGPAGLQETQYF.

The table lists this clonotype with many counts. The V call is TRBV7-2, the J call TRBJ1-2, with D maybe TRBD1 (6 bases). The CDR3 is made up of 14 amino acids. Germline V gene data show CDR1 as SGHTA and CDR2 as FQGNSA. The V and J ends lost 5 bases and 1 base respectively, with 11 bases between them. The CDR3 spells CASSPDRINYGYTF. The DNA for the CDR3 is TGTGCCAGCAGCCCCGACAGGATTAACTATGGCTACACCTTC.

The chain has TRBV15 and TRBJ2-1; D may be TRBD1 (8 bases). V dropped 3 bases and J dropped 4 bases, with 16 bases sitting between them. Germline V gene data show CDR1 as LNHNV and CDR2 as YYDKDF (reference sequence). This CDR3 has 16 residues. CDR3 bases: TGTGCCACCAGCAGTGTAGGACAGGGAGGGTACAATGAGCAGTTCTTC. Translation gives CATSSVGQGGYNEQFF. The full variable domain, completed using reference TRBV15 and TRBJ2-1, is DAMVIQNPRYQVTQFGKPVTLSCSQTLNHNVMYWYQQKSSQAPKLLFHYYDKDFNNEADTPDNFQSRRPNTSFCFLDIRSPGLGDTAMYLCATSSVGQGGYNEQFFGPGTRLTVL.

This rearrangement joins TRBV10-3 to TRBJ2-1, with 10 bases lining up with TRBD1. The CDR3 loop spans 16 amino acids. J lost 7 bases, V lost 2 bases, and 8 bases had no gene match. Per the germline V gene, CDR1 is ENHRY and CDR2 is SYGVKD. DNA for the CDR3: TGTGCCATCAGTGAGACCCGACAGGGGGCTAGGAATGAGCAGTTCTTC. Protein: CAISETRQGARNEQFF.

This clonotype has at least ten counts. This chain connects TRBV19 to TRBJ1-6, with 9 bases matching TRBD1. In germline, CDR1 is LNHDA, CDR2 SQIVND (reference sequence). V trimming: 10 bases; J trimming: 2 bases; junction bases outside the gene matches: 3. The CDR3 has 14 amino acids. The CDR3, as DNA: TGTGCCACCACAGGGGGCGCCTATAATTCACCCCTCCACTTT. The encoded protein is CATTGGAYNSPLHF.

The genes are TRBV15 and TRBJ2-3; 7 bases align to TRBD2. The germline V gene encodes CDR1 LNHNV and CDR2 YYDKDF (reference sequence). The CDR3 extends over 16 amino acids. V lost 2 bases, J lost 8 bases, and 13 bases stayed unmatched. CDR3 bases: TGTGCCACCAGCAGACGACCCACTAGCGCGGGCGGTACGCAGTATTTT. Its translation: CATSRRPTSAGGTQYF.

The chain carries TRBV29-1 and TRBJ2-3; the match to TRBD1 covers 9 bases. CDR1 and CDR2 from the germline V gene are SQVTM and ANQGSEA. With V trimmed by 7 bases and J by 2 bases, 4 bases remained unmatched. The CDR3 runs 13 residues. The CDR3 here is CSAGTGFTDTQYF. The CDR3 nucleotides read TGCAGCGCCGGGACAGGGTTCACAGATACGCAGTATTTT.

In regard to this clonotype: It may be a read error: a sequence one base away is much more abundant. The chain links TRBV3-1 to TRBJ2-7; 7 bases match TRBD2. CDR3 size: 13 residues. Germline assignment: CDR1 LGHDT and CDR2 YNNKEL (reference sequence). CDR3 sequence reads: CASSGGVSYDQYF. CDR3 bases: TGTGCCAGCAGCGGGGGGGTCTCCTACGATCAGTACTTC.

This rearrangement joins TRBV11-1 to TRBJ2-1, with 9 nucleotides matching TRBD1. CDR1 SGHAT and CDR2 FQDESV come from the germline V gene (reference sequence). V gave up 0 bases and J gave up 7 bases; unmatched junction bases: 4. The CDR3 runs 15 residues. Here the CDR3 reads CASSLAGTGINEQFF. In DNA form, the CDR3 reads TGTGCCAGCAGCTTAGCGGGGACAGGGATTAATGAGCAGTTCTTC.

J is TRBJ1-1 and V is TRBV11-3, with no clear D. The CDR3 has 14 residues. Germline CDR1 and CDR2: SGHNT and YENEEA. V lost 1 base and J 5 bases, leaving 11 bases between the germline ends. CDR3 loop: CASSLVTTRTEAFF. CDR3 bases: TGTGCCAGCAGCTTAGTAACTACTAGGACTGAAGCTTTCTTT. Supplemented by reference TRBV11-3 and TRBJ1-1, the full variable domain reads EAGVVQSPRYKIIEKKQPVAFWCNPISGHNTLYWYLQNLGQGPELLIRYENEEAVDDSQLPKDRFSAERLKGVDSTLKIQPAELGDSAVYLCASSLVTTRTEAFFGQGTRLTVV.

The rearrangement links TRBV19 to TRBJ2-1; 7 bases align to TRBD1. Per the germline V gene, CDR1 is LNHDA and CDR2 is SQIVND (reference sequence). V dropped 6 bases and J dropped 0; count of bases not matched to a gene: 8. The CDR3 is 16 residues long. CDR3 amino acids: CASRFGQASSYNEQFF. CDR3 sequence (DNA): TGTGCCAGTAGATTCGGACAGGCGAGCTCCTACAATGAGCAGTTCTTC.

In its sample, this clonotype was seen many times. The chain employs TRBV20-1 and TRBJ1-2; the D gene is possibly TRBD1 (6 bases). The V end was cut by 4 bases, the J end by 5 bases, with 11 bases between. The CDR3 runs 12 residues. Germline assignment: CDR1 DFQATT and CDR2 SNEGSKA (reference sequence). The DNA for the CDR3 is TGCAGTGCTATTACAGGGTTGTATGGCTACACCTTC. Its translation is CSAITGLYGYTF.

This rearrangement joins TRBV19 to TRBJ1-5, with 9 bases matching TRBD1. Trimming at V came to 9 bases and at J to 2 bases, leaving 5 bases not matched to a gene. Germline-derived CDR1 and CDR2 are LNHDA and SQIVND (reference sequence). This CDR3 contains 14 residues. CDR3 bases: TGTGCCAGCCGGGACAGGGTGCGCAATCAGCCCCAGCATTTT. Its protein product is CASRDRVRNQPQHF.

As concerns this clonotype: This may be a read error, as it is one base from a much larger clone. The chain couples TRBV3-1 to TRBJ2-7; D is possibly TRBD1 or TRBD2 (5 bases each). The CDR3 extends over 13 amino acids. The germline CDR1 and CDR2 sequences are LGHDT and YNNKEL (reference sequence). CDR3 in DNA: TGTGCCAGCAGCCGGGGGAATGACTACGAGCGGTACTTC. Its protein is CASSRGNDYERYF.

This sequence joins TRBV6-1 and TRBJ2-3, with unresolved D. Trimming pared 4 bases from V and 0 bases from J, leaving 14 bases between. This CDR3 has 16 amino acids. Germline V gene lookup returns CDR1 MNHNS and CDR2 SASEGT. The CDR3 region has the DNA TGTGCCAGCAGTGCTCTGGCGTCCAGAAGCACAGATACGCAGTATTTT. This gives the protein CASSALASRSTDTQYF.